Listed here are 7 T cell receptor beta chains from one sample, sequenced in a study of post-analysis software for immune sequencing data (dated by TCRdb to between 2015 and 2016). The investigation overall reported the following: Significantly higher frequencies in patients than in controls were found for five or six TRBV segments, including TRBV5-6, TRBV5-1 and TRBV20-1.

These TCRs' antigens remain unknown. Library construction relied on PCR. Sequencing was performed on an Illumina HiSeq 2500. Unique molecular identifiers were incorporated into TCR beta cDNA libraries to reduce PCR and sequencing biases. In-frame beta chains were kept once TCRdb had trimmed the public reads at Q25 with fastp and called clones with MiXCR. Rows with one shared CDR3 protein collapse into an entry with the most common genes and DNA. The sample yields 450,000 to 650,000 distinct CDR3 sequences; 40% to 50% were counted once. The top ten clonotypes cover 1.5% to 2% of the sample. The specimen sequenced was blood. The receptors come from a girl aged 10-17 years with multiple sclerosis.

This clonotype was detected once. The CDR3 is CASSWERNQETQYF. As DNA, the CDR3 is TGCGCCAGCAGCTGGGAAAGAAACCAAGAGACCCAGTACTTC. The V gene is TRBV5-1, the J gene TRBJ2-5, with unresolved D. The V gene lost 3 bases and the J gene lost 0 bases, with 9 bases spanning the gap. Germline V CDR1 and CDR2: SGHRS, YFSETQ. This CDR3 is built from 14 residues.

CDR3 DNA: TGCGCCAGCAGCCAAGAAAGGGTTCCACCCCTCCACTTT. It codes for CASSQERVPPLHF. The V call is TRBV4-1, the J call TRBJ1-6; D unclear. This CDR3 comprises 13 residues. Germline V CDR1 and CDR2: MGHRA, YSYEKL. The V end was cut by 0 bases, the J end by 11 bases, with 8 bases between.

This clonotype was detected only a few times. The chain employs TRBV20-1 and TRBJ2-5; either TRBD1 or TRBD2 may supply D (5 bases each). The CDR3 contains 12 residues. The V end lost 7 bases, the J end lost 7 bases, and 16 bases lay between the germline ends. The germline CDR1 and CDR2 sequences are DFQATT and SNEGSKA (reference sequence). The CDR3 nucleotides are TGCAGTGGCACACCCGGGACGGTGACCCAGTACTTC. This translates into CSGTPGTVTQYF.

This clonotype was counted a few times. The rearrangement joins TRBV12-3 or TRBV12-4 to TRBJ1-2; the D gene is possibly TRBD1 (6 bases). The CDR3 loop spans 12 amino acids. Trimming cost V 3 bases and J 11 bases, with 13 bases left between them. For the CDR3, the DNA is TGTGCCAGCAGTTTGGGGGACATCAGATACACCTTC. This encodes CASSLGDIRYTF.

The chain carries TRBV24-1 and TRBJ2-1, with 11 positions matching TRBD2. CDR1 and CDR2 from the germline V gene are KGHDR and SFDVKD. Trimming took 3 bases from V and 11 from J; bases not matched to a gene: 2. CDR3 length: 13 residues. CDR3 DNA sequence: TGTGCCACCAGTGATGGGACTAGCGGCAAGCAGTTCTTC. Encoded protein: CATSDGTSGKQFF.

This clonotype was seen a single time. The rearrangement links TRBV6-2 or TRBV6-3 to TRBJ2-6, with D possibly TRBD2 on 6 matching bases. The CDR3 spans 18 residues. Trimming removed 0 bases from V and 3 bases from J, with 15 bases in between. Germline CDR1 reads MNHEY; CDR2 reads SVGEGT. The CDR3 bases are TGTGCCAGCAGTTACTCGATTTCGGGAGTGAGTGGGGCCAACGTCCTGACTTTC. Translated, it gives CASSYSISGVSGANVLTF.

Regarding this clonotype: One junction end disagrees with the germline gene, perhaps due to a read error. The chain uses TRBV27 and TRBJ2-4, with D perhaps TRBD1 (6 bases). This CDR3 has 15 residues. The germline V gene has CDR1 MNHEY and CDR2 SMNVEV (reference sequence). CDR3 loop: CVSSLSSGVANIQYF. The CDR3 coding sequence is TGTGTCAGCAGTTTATCATCAGGGGTGGCGAACATTCAGTACTTC.